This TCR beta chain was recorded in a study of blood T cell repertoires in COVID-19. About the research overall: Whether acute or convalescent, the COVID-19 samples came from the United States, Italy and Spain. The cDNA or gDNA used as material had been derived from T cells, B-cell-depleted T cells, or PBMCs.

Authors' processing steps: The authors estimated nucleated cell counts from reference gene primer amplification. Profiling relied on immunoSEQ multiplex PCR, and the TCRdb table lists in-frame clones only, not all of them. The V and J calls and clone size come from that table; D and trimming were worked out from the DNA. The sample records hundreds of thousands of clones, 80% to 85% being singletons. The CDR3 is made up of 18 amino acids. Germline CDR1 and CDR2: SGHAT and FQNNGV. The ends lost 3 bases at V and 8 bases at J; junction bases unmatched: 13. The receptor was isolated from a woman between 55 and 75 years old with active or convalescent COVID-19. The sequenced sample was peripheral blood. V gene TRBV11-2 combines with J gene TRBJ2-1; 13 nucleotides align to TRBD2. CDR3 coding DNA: TGTGCCAGCAGCTTTCAAATGACTAGCGGGGGGACTTGGTATGAGCAGTTCTTC. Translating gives CASSFQMTSGGTWYEQFF.